This TCR beta chain is drawn from a study of blood T cell repertoires in COVID-19. The method was immunoSEQ multiplex PCR; TCRdb's version includes in-frame clones alone and lacks a portion of them. This table has about 410,000 clones, 86% appearing once. This clone was recorded only once. V lost 3 bases, J lost 4 bases, and 4 bases stayed unmatched. This CDR3 spans 14 amino acids. CDR1 is LGHDT and CDR2 is YNNKEL in the germline V gene (reference sequence). The receptor was derived from a woman younger than 45 with active or convalescent COVID-19. Sequenced: peripheral blood. The chain recombines TRBV3-1 (or the pseudogene TRBV3-2) with TRBJ1-2, with 8 bases identical to TRBD1. The CDR3 is CASSQGTGFYGYTF. DNA of the CDR3: TGTGCCAGCAGCCAGGGGACAGGATTCTATGGCTACACCTTC.